These 9 T cell receptor beta chains share one sample of origin, sequenced in a study of T cell clonality in common variable immunodeficiency. Measured with immunoSEQ multiplex PCR; TCRdb has only the in-frame clones, and not every one. The sample is made up of approximately 50,000 clones, none counted only once. Sample: peripheral blood mononuclear cells. These receptors all stem from a person aged 18 to 70 in good health.

This clone was counted only a few times. The CDR3 end is not reached by the read, which stops 3 residues before it; the germline J gene fills it in. The chain employs TRBV6-4 and TRBJ1-2; 8 nucleotides match TRBD1. This CDR3 is built from 14 residues. V lost 2 bases and J lost 7; bases outside the gene matches: 6. Per germline, CDR1 MRHNA and CDR2 SNTAGT. The CDR3 here is CASSDGQGAGGYTF. The CDR3 bases that were read are TGTGCCAGCAGTGACGGCCAGGGGGCTGGTGGC.

This clone was seen at least ten times. Read coverage stops 3 residues before the CDR3 terminus; the germline J gene supplies the remainder. V is TRBV11-2 and J is TRBJ1-2; 10 bases agree with TRBD1. Germline lookup yields CDR1 SGHAT and CDR2 FQNNGV. V lost 1 base, J lost 4 bases, and 3 bases stayed unmatched. The CDR3 is 15 amino acids. The CDR3 here is CASSLVTGGAYGYTF. CDR3 DNA (partial): TGTGCCAGCAGCTTAGTGACAGGGGGCGCCTATGGC.

Ten or more counts support this clone. The CDR3 goes on 3 residues after the read ends, and that part is filled in from the germline J gene. The V gene is TRBV5-1, the J gene TRBJ2-2; 9 positions agree with TRBD1. The V gene end was trimmed by 6 bases and the J gene end by 2 bases; junction bases not matched to a gene: 8. Germline V gene sequence: CDR1 SGHRS, CDR2 YFSETQ. The CDR3 length is 16 residues. The CDR3 DNA, read in part, is TGCGCCAGCACCAAACGACAGGGGGATAACACCGGGGAG. It yields the protein CASTKRQGDNTGE. The CDR3 in full is CASTKRQGDNTGELFF. The whole variable domain, filled in from reference TRBV5-1 and TRBJ2-2, reads KAGVTQTPRYLIKTRGQQVTLSCSPISGHRSVSWYQQTPGQGLQFLFEYFSETQRNKGNFPGRFSGRQFSNSRSEMNVSTLELGDSALYLCASTKRQGDNTGELFFGEGSRLTVL.

This clone was counted at least ten times. The missing CDR3 end, 3 residues past where the read stops, is filled in from the germline J gene. This chain uses TRBV19 with TRBJ1-1, with D perhaps TRBD1 (6 bases). V lost 6 bases and J lost 0, with 14 bases in between. The CDR3 extends over 15 amino acids. Germline CDR1 LNHDA, CDR2 SQIVND (reference sequence). CDR3 bases read: TGTGCCAGTAGGGGTAGGGGGGGGGTGAACACTGAA. Its translation is CASRGRGGVNTE. The full CDR3 protein is CASRGRGGVNTEAFF.

This clone was counted ten times or more. Coverage ceases 3 residues before the CDR3 finishes, and the germline J gene fills in the end. The rearrangement joins TRBV20-1 to TRBJ2-6; 8 bases are a match to TRBD1. The V and J ends lost 6 bases and 0 bases, in that order; junction bases with no gene match: 16. CDR1 and CDR2 (germline): DFQATT, SNEGSKA (reference sequence). This CDR3 comprises 19 residues. The CDR3 DNA, read in part, is TGCAGTGCCCACCCCCAAGGACAGGGCTACCTCTCTGGGGCCAACGTC. This translates into CSAHPQGQGYLSGANV. The full-length CDR3 reads as CSAHPQGQGYLSGANVLTF.

This clone has only a few counts. The CDR3 end lies 3 residues beyond the end of the read and is filled in from the germline J gene. The genes are TRBV5-1 and TRBJ2-2; TRBD1 agrees at 9 bases. CDR3 length equals 15 residues. Germline V gene data show CDR1 as SGHRS and CDR2 as YFSETQ. CDR3: CASSEQGARNEKLFF. The sequenced part of the CDR3 DNA is TGCGCCAGCAGCGAACAGGGGGCAAGGAATGAAAAG.

This clone came up many times. The sequenced fragment ends 3 residues before the CDR3 boundary, so the rest is inferred from the germline J gene. The gene calls are TRBV5-1 and TRBJ1-1, with D possibly matching TRBD1 (5 bases). Germline V gene lookup returns CDR1 SGHRS and CDR2 YFSETQ. Trimming shortened V by 0 bases and J by 7 bases, and 10 bases separated the two germline ends. This CDR3 comprises 13 residues. CDR3: CASSLALGGEAFF. The CDR3 DNA, read in part, is TGCGCCAGCAGCTTGGCACTCGGGGGTGAA.

Many counts were recorded for this clone. The CDR3 end lies 3 residues beyond the end of the read and is filled in from the germline J gene. The chain recombines TRBV6-1 with TRBJ2-1, with 10 bases that match TRBD1. The length of the CDR3 is 16 residues. Germline loops: CDR1 MNHNS, CDR2 SASEGT. V shed 2 bases and J 1 base; nucleotides not matched to a gene: 2. The CDR3 DNA, read in part, is TGTGCCAGCAGTGAACGGGACAGGGGATCCTACAATGAG. Translation gives CASSERDRGSYNE. The whole CDR3 protein is CASSERDRGSYNEQFF.

This clone was detected many times. The read ends 3 residues before the CDR3 terminus; that terminus is restored from the germline J gene. This chain uses TRBV19 with TRBJ2-1; 11 nucleotides align to TRBD2. In germline, CDR1 is LNHDA, CDR2 SQIVND (reference sequence). The CDR3 loop spans 17 amino acids. Trimming removed 1 base from V and 6 bases from J; junction bases left unmatched: 8. The CDR3 reads CASSIVLAGVSVNEQFF. CDR3 bases read: TGTGCCAGTAGTATAGTACTAGCGGGAGTTTCCGTCAATGAG.